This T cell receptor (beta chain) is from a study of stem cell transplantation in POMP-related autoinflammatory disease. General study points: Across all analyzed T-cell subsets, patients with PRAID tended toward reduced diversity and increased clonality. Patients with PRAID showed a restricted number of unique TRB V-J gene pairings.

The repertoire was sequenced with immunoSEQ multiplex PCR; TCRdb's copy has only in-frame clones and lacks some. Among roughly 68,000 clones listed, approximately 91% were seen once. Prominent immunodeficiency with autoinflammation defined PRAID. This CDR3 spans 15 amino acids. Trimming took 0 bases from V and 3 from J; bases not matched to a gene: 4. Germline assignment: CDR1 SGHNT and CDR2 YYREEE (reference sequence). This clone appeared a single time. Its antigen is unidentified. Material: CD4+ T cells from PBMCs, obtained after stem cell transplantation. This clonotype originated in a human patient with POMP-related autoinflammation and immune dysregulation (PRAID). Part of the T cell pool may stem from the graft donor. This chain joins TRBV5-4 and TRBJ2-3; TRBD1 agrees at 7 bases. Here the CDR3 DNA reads TGTGCCAGCAGCTTGGGACAGGGAAGGACAGATACGCAGTATTTT. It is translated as CASSLGQGRTDTQYF.